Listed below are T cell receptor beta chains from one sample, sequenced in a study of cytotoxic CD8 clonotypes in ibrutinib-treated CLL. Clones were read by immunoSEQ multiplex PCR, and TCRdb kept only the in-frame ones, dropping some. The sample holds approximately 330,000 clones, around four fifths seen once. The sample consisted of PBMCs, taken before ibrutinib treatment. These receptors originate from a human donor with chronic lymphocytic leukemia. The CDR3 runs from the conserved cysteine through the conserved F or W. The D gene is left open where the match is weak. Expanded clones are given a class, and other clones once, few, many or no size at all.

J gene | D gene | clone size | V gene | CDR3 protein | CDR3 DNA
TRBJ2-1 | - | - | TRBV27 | CASSLSNRYSYNEQFF | TGTGCCAGCAGTTTATCGAACAGGTATTCCTACAATGAGCAGTTCTTC
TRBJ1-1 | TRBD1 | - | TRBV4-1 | CASSQGPPRDRNTEAFF | TGCGCCAGCAGCCAAGGCCCCCCTCGGGACAGGAACACTGAAGCTTTCTTT
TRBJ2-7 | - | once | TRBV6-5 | CASSYRQGGYEQYF | TGTGCCAGCAGTTATCGACAGGGAGGCTACGAGCAGTACTTC
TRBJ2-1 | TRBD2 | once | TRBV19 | CASSITGLAAYNEQFF | TGTGCCAGTAGTATCACGGGACTAGCGGCTTACAATGAGCAGTTCTTC
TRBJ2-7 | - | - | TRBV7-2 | CASSLAGFSVYEQYF | TGTGCCAGCAGCTTAGCCGGGTTTAGCGTCTACGAGCAGTACTTC
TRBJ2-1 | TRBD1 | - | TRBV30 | CAWSRDRDNEQFF | TGTGCCTGGAGCCGGGACAGGGACAATGAGCAGTTCTTC
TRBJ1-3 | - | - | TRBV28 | CASSDMGGSGNTIYF | TGTGCCAGCAGTGACATGGGGGGATCCGGAAACACCATATATTTT
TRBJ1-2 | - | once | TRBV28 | CASRSEAYGYTF | TGTGCCAGCAGATCGGAGGCCTATGGCTACACCTTC
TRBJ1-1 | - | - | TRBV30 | CAWSVEGTEAFF | TGTGCCTGGAGTGTAGAGGGTACTGAAGCTTTCTTT
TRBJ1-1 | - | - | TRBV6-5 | CASTREENTEAFF | TGTGCCAGCACCCGGGAGGAGAACACTGAAGCTTTCTTT
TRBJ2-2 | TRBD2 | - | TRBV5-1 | CASSLSSSGGLELFF | TGCGCCAGCAGCCTGTCGTCTAGCGGGGGGCTAGAGCTGTTTTTT
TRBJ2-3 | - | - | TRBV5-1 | CASSLAPPSDTQYF | TGCGCCAGCAGCTTGGCACCCCCCTCAGATACGCAGTATTTT
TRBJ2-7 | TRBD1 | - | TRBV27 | CASSLTGTGGYEQYF | TGTGCCAGCAGTTTAACCGGGACAGGGGGGTACGAGCAGTACTTC
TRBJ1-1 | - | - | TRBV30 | CAWGDGPMEAFF | TGTGCCTGGGGCGACGGACCCATGGAAGCTTTCTTT
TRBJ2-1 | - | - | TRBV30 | CAWSVNEQFF | TGTGCCTGGAGTGTGAATGAGCAGTTCTTC
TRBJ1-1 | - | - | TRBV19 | CASSIWQGLGTEAFF | TGTGCCAGTAGTATATGGCAGGGATTAGGGACTGAAGCTTTCTTT
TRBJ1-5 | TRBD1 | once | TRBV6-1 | CASSDISPPGGQGDQPQHF | TGTGCCAGCAGTGATATCTCTCCACCGGGGGGACAGGGGGATCAGCCCCAGCATTTT
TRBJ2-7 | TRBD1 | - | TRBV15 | CATSRARDRVSYEQYF | TGTGCCACCAGCAGGGCCCGGGACAGGGTATCCTACGAGCAGTACTTC
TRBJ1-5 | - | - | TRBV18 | CASSPEAAPTNQPQHF | TGTGCCAGCTCACCGGAAGCAGCGCCTACGAATCAGCCCCAGCATTTT
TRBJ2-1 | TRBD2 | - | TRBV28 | CASSLTGGSSYNEQFF | TGTGCCAGCAGTTTAACTGGCGGGAGCTCCTACAATGAGCAGTTCTTC
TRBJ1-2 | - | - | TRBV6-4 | CASREAGTLNYGYTF | TGTGCCAGCAGGGAAGCCGGGACCCTGAACTATGGCTACACCTTC
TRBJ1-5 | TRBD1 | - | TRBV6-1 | CATIGTGGTHQPQHF | TGTGCCACCATAGGGACAGGGGGCACCCATCAGCCCCAGCATTTT
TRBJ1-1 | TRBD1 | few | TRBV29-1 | CSVGQGNTEAFF | TGCAGCGTTGGACAGGGGAACACTGAAGCTTTCTTT
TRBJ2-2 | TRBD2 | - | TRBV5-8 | CASSYGTSRPTGELFF | TGTGCCAGCAGCTACGGGACTAGCAGACCTACCGGGGAGCTGTTTTTT
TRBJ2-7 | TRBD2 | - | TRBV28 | CASSATSGRALGQYF | TGTGCCAGCAGTGCTACTAGCGGGAGGGCCCTCGGGCAGTACTTC
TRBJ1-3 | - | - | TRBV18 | CASSPAEGTGNTIYF | TGTGCCAGCTCACCAGCGGAGGGAACTGGAAACACCATATATTTT
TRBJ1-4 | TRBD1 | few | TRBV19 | CASSTDRPGVEKLFF | TGTGCCAGTAGTACGGACAGGCCGGGCGTTGAAAAACTGTTTTTT